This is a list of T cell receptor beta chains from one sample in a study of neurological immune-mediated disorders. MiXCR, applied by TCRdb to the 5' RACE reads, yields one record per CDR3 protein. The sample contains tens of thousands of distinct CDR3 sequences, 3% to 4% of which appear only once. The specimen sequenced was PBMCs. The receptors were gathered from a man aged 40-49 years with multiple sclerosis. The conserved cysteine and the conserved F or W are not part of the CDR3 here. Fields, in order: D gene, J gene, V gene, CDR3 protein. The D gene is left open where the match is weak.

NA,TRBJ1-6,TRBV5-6,ASSLGGRRNSPLH
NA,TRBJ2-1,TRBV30,AWSGPGAAYNEQF
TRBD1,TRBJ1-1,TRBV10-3,AISDWDRVAEAF
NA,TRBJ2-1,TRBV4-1,ASSQVGDEQF
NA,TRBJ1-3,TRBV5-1,ASSSGTISGNTIY
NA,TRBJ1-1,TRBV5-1,ASSGALAMTEAF
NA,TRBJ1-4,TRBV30,AWSVLPPPGEKLF
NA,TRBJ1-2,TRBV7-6,ASSLGRDGNYGYT
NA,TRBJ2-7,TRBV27,ASSPGLRSYEQY
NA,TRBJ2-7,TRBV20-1,SARGLTGDSSYEQY
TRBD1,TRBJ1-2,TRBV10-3,AISESKGQEYGYT
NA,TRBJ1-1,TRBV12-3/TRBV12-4,ASSLASLNTEAF
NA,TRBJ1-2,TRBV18,ASSPDANYGYT
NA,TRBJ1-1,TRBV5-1,ASSLAAAAEAF
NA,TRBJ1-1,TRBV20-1,SGWGNTEAF
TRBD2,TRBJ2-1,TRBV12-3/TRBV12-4,ASSLLAGHEQF
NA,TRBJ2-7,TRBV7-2,ASSLGGIILYEQY
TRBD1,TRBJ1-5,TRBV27,ASSGRGPHQPQH
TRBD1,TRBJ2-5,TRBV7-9,ASSRAGTGGETQY
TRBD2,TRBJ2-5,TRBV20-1,SARDWGGGVQETQY
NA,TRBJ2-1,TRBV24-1,ATSDQQGGPLHNEQF
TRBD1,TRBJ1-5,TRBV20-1,SARDRRTGAHQPQH
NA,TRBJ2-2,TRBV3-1,ASSYRPASAGELF
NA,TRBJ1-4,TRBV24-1,ARPGGGPTFTTNEKLF
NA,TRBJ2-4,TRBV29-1,SVAGGTQGNIQY
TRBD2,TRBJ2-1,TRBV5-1,ASSFGTSGGNGYEQF
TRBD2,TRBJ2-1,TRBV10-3,AIRGREVPNEQF
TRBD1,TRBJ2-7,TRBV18,ASSPPGTGGLSYEQY
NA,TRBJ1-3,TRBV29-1,SVEDSTIY
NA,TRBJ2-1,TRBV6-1,ASSETGFGEQF
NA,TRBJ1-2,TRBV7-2,ASSLRVFGYT
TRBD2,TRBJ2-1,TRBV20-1,SAITSGTLDNEQF
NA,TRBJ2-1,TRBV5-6,ASSQGMGLRFNEQF
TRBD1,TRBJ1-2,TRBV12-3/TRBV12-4,ASRQQGVGGYT
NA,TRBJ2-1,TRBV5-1,ASSLGRNTEAFFGQGQF
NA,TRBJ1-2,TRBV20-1,SMLVQGDYGYT
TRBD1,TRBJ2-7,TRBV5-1,ASSLSTGGYEQY
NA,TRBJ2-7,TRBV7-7,ASSLDRTYEQY
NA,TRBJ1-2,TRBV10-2,ASSEIDPLYGYT
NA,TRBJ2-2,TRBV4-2,ASSQDPSGELF
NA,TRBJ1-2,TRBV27,ASSDHERGYT
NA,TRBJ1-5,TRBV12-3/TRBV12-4,ASSFAVGPQH
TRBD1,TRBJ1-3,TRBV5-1,ASSLEGTGMDTIY
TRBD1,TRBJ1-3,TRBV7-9,ASILGTGTTGNTIY
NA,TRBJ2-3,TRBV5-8,ASSLEGMGTDTQY
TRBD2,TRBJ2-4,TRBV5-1,ASSQRAGVPQNIQY
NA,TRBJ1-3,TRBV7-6,ASSLADGSGNTIY
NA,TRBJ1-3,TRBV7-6,ASSQPVGGRAGNTIY
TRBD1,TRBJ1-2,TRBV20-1,SALRDSHSYGYT
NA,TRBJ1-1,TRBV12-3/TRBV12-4,ASTGRNTEAF
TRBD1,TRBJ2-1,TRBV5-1,ASSIGQVQGNEQF